Shown below are 28 T cell receptor beta chains from a single sample sequenced in a study of response to subunit inactivated influenza vaccine. Each CDR3 protein is one row after TCRdb ran MiXCR on the RT-PCR reads. The table shows around 150,000 distinct CDR3 sequences, with roughly 11% occurring only once. Sequenced material: non-naive T cells sorted from PBMCs, taken more than 35 days after vaccination. These receptors all come from a man between 50 and 59 years old who received an inactivated influenza vaccine.

This clonotype was found many times. The J gene is TRBJ2-1, the V gene TRBV4-1, with unresolved D. Germline loops: CDR1 MGHRA, CDR2 YSYEKL. The CDR3 sequence is 13 residues long. V was pared by 3 bases and J by 5 bases, with 8 bases between. The CDR3 DNA follows: TGCGCCAGCAGCCATGGACCCGACAATGAGCAGTTCTTC. Its protein is CASSHGPDNEQFF.

The sample holds a few counts of this clonotype. This chain connects TRBV20-1 to TRBJ2-6; D not resolved. Germline loops: CDR1 DFQATT, CDR2 SNEGSKA (reference sequence). Trimming removed 5 bases at V and 0 bases at J, with 8 bases between. The CDR3 is 14 residues long. The CDR3 reads CSAFDISGANVLTF. The CDR3 DNA reads as TGCAGTGCTTTTGACATCTCTGGGGCCAACGTCCTGACTTTC.

This clonotype has ten or more counts. The V gene is TRBV20-1, the J gene TRBJ2-3; possibly TRBD2 for D (6 bases). Trimming cost V 3 bases and J 0 bases, with 13 bases left between them. The CDR3 is 15 residues long. Per the germline V gene, CDR1 is DFQATT and CDR2 is SNEGSKA (reference sequence). The CDR3 region has the DNA TGCAGTGCTAGTGGGCGGGGTACTAGCACAGATACGCAGTATTTT. This translates into CSASGRGTSTDTQYF.

The sample holds a few counts of this clonotype. The gene calls are TRBV20-1 and TRBJ2-2; 7 bases agree with TRBD1. This CDR3 is built from 13 residues. Trimming at V came to 5 bases and at J to 2 bases, leaving 2 bases not matched to a gene. Looked up from germline, CDR1 is DFQATT and CDR2 is SNEGSKA (reference sequence). The CDR3 region is CSAAGGNTGELFF. In DNA, the CDR3 is TGCAGTGCTGCAGGGGGTAACACCGGGGAGCTGTTTTTT.

On this clonotype itself: A much larger clone lies a single base off, so this may be a read error. V usage is TRBV5-1 and J usage is TRBJ2-4; weak D call: TRBD1 (6 bases). Trimming took off 4 bases at V and 2 bases at J, with 16 bases between the two ends. The CDR3 is 16 residues long. Germline lookup yields CDR1 SGHRS and CDR2 YFSETQ. CDR3 in amino acids: CASSVGGLTTKNIQYF. The CDR3 DNA sequence: TGCGCCAGCAGCGTTGGGGGCCTTACTACCAAAAACATTCAGTACTTC.

This clonotype was picked up many times. This chain uses TRBV5-1 with TRBJ1-6; tentative D call: TRBD1 (6 bases). The germline CDR1 and CDR2 sequences are SGHRS and YFSETQ. This CDR3 has 14 residues. The V gene lost 1 base and the J gene lost 10 bases, with 12 bases spanning the gap. CDR3 region: CASSLRQGRSPLHF. CDR3 nucleotides: TGCGCCAGCAGCTTGAGGCAGGGGAGGTCACCCCTCCACTTT. Looking up the rest from reference TRBV5-1 and TRBJ1-6 gives the full variable domain: KAGVTQTPRYLIKTRGQQVTLSCSPISGHRSVSWYQQTPGQGLQFLFEYFSETQRNKGNFPGRFSGRQFSNSRSEMNVSTLELGDSALYLCASSLRQGRSPLHFGNGTRLTVT.

The genes are TRBV11-1 and TRBJ2-1; 8 bases are shared with TRBD2. CDR1 and CDR2 (germline): SGHAT, FQDESV (reference sequence). CDR3 length equals 18 residues. After removal of 5 bases from V and 0 bases from J, the junction contained 12 bases not matched to a gene. The CDR3 loop is CASSTRTSRTRSYNEQFF. The CDR3 DNA is TGTGCCAGCAGCACCAGGACTAGCCGAACCCGCTCCTACAATGAGCAGTTCTTC.

This clonotype was seen many times. This chain connects TRBV10-3 to TRBJ2-3; TRBD2 matches 7 bases. V dropped 3 bases and J dropped 0; count of bases not matched to a gene: 12. The CDR3 consists of 18 residues. CDR1 is ENHRY, CDR2 SYGVKD, per germline. The CDR3 reads CAISDRLLAVVSTDTQYF. The CDR3, as DNA: TGTGCCATCAGTGATCGTCTGCTAGCGGTTGTTAGCACAGATACGCAGTATTTT.

This clonotype came up a few times. V and J are TRBV7-2 and TRBJ1-2; D is ambiguous. Germline V gives CDR1 SGHTA, CDR2 FQGNSA. Trimming removed 5 bases at V and 4 bases at J, with 17 bases between. This CDR3 spans 15 amino acids. Here the CDR3 reads CASSVGAVAFYGYTF. The CDR3 coding sequence is TGTGCCAGCAGCGTCGGTGCAGTGGCCTTCTATGGCTACACCTTC.

The rearrangement links TRBV6-1 to TRBJ1-5, with D perhaps matching TRBD1 (5 bases). V gave up 3 bases and J gave up 6 bases, with 6 bases separating them. Germline V lookup: CDR1 MNHNS, CDR2 SASEGT. This CDR3 contains 12 residues. CDR3 in amino acids: CASSEGVQPQHF. CDR3 sequence (DNA): TGTGCCAGCAGTGAGGGGGTTCAGCCCCAGCATTTT.

The V gene is TRBV4-1, the J gene TRBJ2-1; D call uncertain. The CDR3 contains 18 residues. Per germline, CDR1 MGHRA and CDR2 YSYEKL. Trimming cost V 1 base and J 0 bases, with 16 bases left between them. The CDR3 spells CASSQGMIGSSSYNEQFF. The CDR3 DNA is TGCGCCAGCAGCCAAGGAATGATCGGGTCGAGCTCCTACAATGAGCAGTTCTTC.

This clonotype was picked up a small number of times. The chain employs TRBV4-1 and TRBJ2-5; unclear D gene. The CDR3 covers 12 residues. The V end lost 2 bases, the J end lost 3 bases, and 4 bases lay between the germline ends. Per the germline V gene, CDR1 is MGHRA and CDR2 is YSYEKL. CDR3 in amino acids: CASSQPKETQYF. CDR3 DNA sequence: TGCGCCAGCAGCCAACCAAAAGAGACCCAGTACTTC.

This clonotype was detected many times. The V and J genes are TRBV5-1 and TRBJ1-2; D not certain. Looked up from germline, CDR1 is SGHRS and CDR2 is YFSETQ. The CDR3 is 12 amino acids. V dropped 0 bases and J dropped 8 bases, with 8 bases sitting between them. This CDR3 reads CASSLGEVGYTF. The CDR3 region has the DNA TGCGCCAGCAGCTTGGGTGAAGTCGGCTACACCTTC.

As regards this clonotype: One junction end disagrees with the germline gene, perhaps due to a read error. The chain is built from TRBV28 and TRBJ2-1; no firm D call. In germline, CDR1 is MDHEN, CDR2 SYDVKM. The CDR3 has 14 residues. CDR3 nucleotides: TGTGCCAGCACCCGATCCGGCTCCTACAGTGAGCAGTTCTTC. Translation: CASTRSGSYSEQFF.

The chain joins TRBV6-5 to TRBJ2-3; D may be TRBD2 (6 bases). This CDR3 region has 18 residues. V gave up 2 bases and J gave up 0 bases, with 18 bases separating them. Germline CDR1 MNHEY, CDR2 SVGAGI. CDR3 region: CASSYGAGHRGSTDTQYF. The CDR3 DNA is TGTGCCAGCAGTTACGGGGCGGGGCACCGGGGAAGCACAGATACGCAGTATTTT.

This clonotype showed up many times. The rearrangement uses TRBV10-2 and TRBJ2-1, with TRBD2 matching over 7 bases. The CDR3 is 14 residues long. Germline CDR1 is WSHSY and CDR2 is SAAADI. J lost 2 bases, V lost 6 bases, and 4 bases had no gene match. The CDR3 bases are TGCGCCAGCAGAAGGGACTACACCTACAATGAGCAGTTCTTC. Protein: CASRRDYTYNEQFF.

The table lists this clonotype with a few counts. This sequence joins TRBV6-5 and TRBJ1-6, with a tentative D call TRBD1 (5 bases). The CDR3 is 14 amino acids. V was cut by 4 bases and J by 13 bases, with 17 bases left in between. Germline-derived CDR1 and CDR2 are MNHEY and SVGAGI. The CDR3 DNA reads TGTGCCAGCAGTTCGTACCGGGACCCTTCTCCCCTCCACTTT. As protein: CASSSYRDPSPLHF.

The chain uses TRBV7-6 and TRBJ2-5; D might be TRBD1 (5 bases). Between the trimmed V and J ends, which lost 0 bases and 4 bases, there was a span of 6 bases. Germline CDR1 is SGHVS and CDR2 is FNYEAQ. The CDR3 sequence is 13 residues long. CDR3 DNA: TGTGCCAGCAGCTTAGCAGGGGCAGAGACCCAGTACTTC. Its translation is CASSLAGAETQYF.

The chain links TRBV18 to TRBJ2-3; the D call may be TRBD1 or TRBD2 (6 bases each). V was cut by 3 bases and J by 1 base, with 11 bases left in between. Germline CDR1 KGHSH, CDR2 LQKENI. The CDR3 sequence is 15 residues long. CDR3 DNA sequence: TGTGCCAGCTCACCTGGGGGGCGAGGCACAGATACGCAGTATTTT. Translation: CASSPGGRGTDTQYF.

With regard to this clonotype: Since a much larger clone is just one base distant, this may be a read error. This rearrangement joins TRBV24-1 to TRBJ2-5; no definite D call. The CDR3 extends over 11 amino acids. Germline V gene data show CDR1 as KGHDR and CDR2 as SFDVKD. The CDR3 coding sequence is TGTGCCACCCGTGATAAAGAGACCCAGTACTTC. It encodes CATRDKETQYF.

This clonotype was found a few times. This chain uses TRBV4-3 with TRBJ2-1; 7 nucleotides agree with TRBD2. The CDR3 has 14 amino acids. Per germline, CDR1 LGHNA and CDR2 YSLEER. V gave up 5 bases and J gave up 8 bases; unmatched junction bases: 9. The CDR3 bases are TGCGCCAGCAGCGGATACGGGGGGTCAGATGAGCAGTTCTTC. Amino acid sequence: CASSGYGGSDEQFF.

Many counts were recorded for this clonotype. This rearrangement joins TRBV4-3 to TRBJ1-2; 10 bases align to TRBD1. CDR3 length: 16 amino acids. Unmatched junction bases numbered 7, after V lost 1 base and J lost 5 bases. Germline V gene sequence: CDR1 LGHNA, CDR2 YSLEER. CDR3 loop: CASSQGIGTGVYGYTF. The DNA for the CDR3 is TGCGCCAGCAGCCAAGGGATCGGGACAGGGGTTTATGGCTACACCTTC.

CDR3 residues: CASGPSNQPQHF. CDR3 DNA: TGTGCCAGCGGGCCTAGCAATCAGCCCCAGCATTTT. The rearrangement links TRBV28 to TRBJ1-5; D unclear. V was pared by 8 bases and J by 0 bases, with 5 bases between. The CDR3 has 12 residues. Germline lookup yields CDR1 MDHEN and CDR2 SYDVKM.

This chain uses TRBV28 with TRBJ2-7, with a possible D match to TRBD2 (6 bases). Germline assignment: CDR1 MDHEN and CDR2 SYDVKM. Trimming stripped 9 bases from V and 3 bases from J, with 9 bases between. The CDR3 spans 11 residues. The CDR3 DNA reads TGTGCCAGTGGGACTTTCTACGAGCAGTACTTC. It encodes CASGTFYEQYF.

Regarding this clonotype: A read error may explain this, as a much larger clone is one base away. This chain connects TRBV7-6 to TRBJ2-7; the D gene is possibly TRBD1 (5 bases). Trimming cost V 5 bases and J 0 bases, with 8 bases left between them. The CDR3 covers 13 residues. In germline, CDR1 is SGHVS, CDR2 FNYEAQ. Here the CDR3 reads CASSLDSSYEQYF. The CDR3 nucleotides are TGTGCCAGCAGCCTTGACAGCTCCTACGAGCAGTACTTC. The full variable domain, with the rest looked up from reference TRBV7-6 and TRBJ2-7, is GAGVSQSPRYKVTKRGQDVALRCDPISGHVSLYWYRQALGQGPEFLTYFNYEAQQDKSGLPNDRFSAERPEGSISTLTIQRTEQRDSAMYRCASSLDSSYEQYFGPGTRLTVT.

A few counts support this clonotype. This chain joins TRBV30 and TRBJ2-7, with 7 bases matching TRBD2. Germline V CDR1 and CDR2: GTSNPN, SVGIG (reference sequence). The trim removed 2 bases at V and 1 base at J, leaving 8 bases unmatched. There are 15 residues in the CDR3. The CDR3, as DNA: TGTGCCTGGAGTAACGGCGGGGGAAGATCCTACGAGCAGTACTTC. Translated: CAWSNGGGRSYEQYF.

V usage is TRBV11-2 and J usage is TRBJ1-2, with D unclear. Looked up from germline, CDR1 is SGHAT and CDR2 is FQNNGV. The CDR3 sequence is 13 residues long. Trimming stripped 5 bases from V and 5 bases from J, with 12 bases between. The CDR3 nucleotides read TGTGCCAGCAGCCCCTCAGGCGGGTATGGCTACACCTTC. Amino acid sequence: CASSPSGGYGYTF. Variable domain in full (rest from reference TRBV11-2 and TRBJ1-2): EAGVAQSPRYKIIEKRQSVAFWCNPISGHATLYWYQQILGQGPKLLIQFQNNGVVDDSQLPKDRFSAERLKGVDSTLKIQPAKLEDSAVYLCASSPSGGYGYTFGSGTRLTVV.

The chain has TRBV25-1 and TRBJ1-3; D is uncertain. Per germline, CDR1 MGHDK and CDR2 SYGVNS. CDR3 length equals 14 residues. Trimming left V 3 bases short and J 0 bases short, with 6 bases between. CDR3 sequence reads: CASSEMPSGNTIYF. In DNA form, the CDR3 reads TGTGCCAGCAGTGAGATGCCCTCTGGAAACACCATATATTTT.